A single sample is the source of the 14 T cell receptor beta chains below, sequenced in a study of CD8+ T cells in alopecia areata. Following RNA extraction, reverse transcription yielded cDNA that acted as the sequencing template. Repertoires were generated with immunoSEQ multiplex PCR, while TCRdb's copy carries only in-frame clones and drops some. The table lists some 150,000 clones, around 64% of them singletons. This material consisted of CD8+ T cells sorted from blood, taken at week 0. These receptors all stem from a human donor with alopecia areata.

Comment on this clone: At the DNA level, this CDR3 is encoded by other sequences in the same sample as well. The chain recombines TRBV5-1 with TRBJ2-1; no clear D gene. Trimming removed 0 bases from V and 7 bases from J, with 2 bases in between. CDR3 length: 11 amino acids. Germline values: CDR1 SGHRS, CDR2 YFSETQ. The CDR3 DNA is TGCGCCAGCAGCTTGGGGAATGAGCAGTTCTTC. This sequence encodes CASSLGNEQFF.

The chain recombines TRBV30 with TRBJ2-7; the D gene is possibly TRBD1 (5 bases). V lost 3 bases and J lost 6, with 12 bases in between. Germline V lookup: CDR1 GTSNPN, CDR2 SVGIG (reference sequence). The CDR3 is 12 residues long. CDR3 nucleotide sequence: TGTGCCTGGAGCACAGGATCCCCCGAGCAGTACTTC. Its protein is CAWSTGSPEQYF.

V gene TRBV2 combines with J gene TRBJ2-2; 8 nucleotides align to TRBD2. V lost 7 bases and J lost 7; bases outside the gene matches: 5. Germline CDR1 is SNHLY and CDR2 is FYNNEI. CDR3 length: 13 residues. As DNA, the CDR3 is TGTGCCAGCACGCGGCTAGCGGGCGGGGAGCTGTTTTTT. Amino acid sequence: CASTRLAGGELFF. Using reference TRBV2 and TRBJ2-2 for the parts outside the CDR3, the full variable domain is EPEVTQTPSHQVTQMGQEVILRCVPISNHLYFYWYRQILGQKVEFLVSFYNNEISEKSEIFDDQFSVERPDGSNFTLKIRSTKLEDSAMYFCASTRLAGGELFFGEGSRLTVL.

J is TRBJ1-1 and V is TRBV27; D remains ambiguous. Germline V gene data show CDR1 as MNHEY and CDR2 as SMNVEV (reference sequence). V dropped 3 bases and J dropped 4 bases, with 15 bases sitting between them. The CDR3 totals 15 residues. The CDR3: CASSFKMGYGTEAFF. The DNA for the CDR3 is TGTGCCAGCAGTTTCAAAATGGGGTATGGCACTGAAGCTTTCTTT.

This clone was picked up one time. The chain employs TRBV4-1 and TRBJ1-2; D uncertain. Trimming shortened V by 4 bases and J by 6 bases, and 18 bases separated the two germline ends. The germline CDR1 and CDR2 sequences are MGHRA and YSYEKL. The CDR3 extends over 15 amino acids. The CDR3 protein is CASSLRGNTHDGYTF. The CDR3 DNA reads as TGCGCCAGCAGCCTGCGGGGTAACACTCACGATGGCTACACCTTC.

The CDR3 sequence: CASSFLITGELFF. The DNA of the CDR3 is TGTGCCAGCAGCTTCCTAATCACCGGGGAGCTGTTTTTT. The V gene is TRBV7-9, the J gene TRBJ2-2, with D unresolved. V lost 3 bases and J lost 4, with 6 bases in between. CDR1 is SEHNR, CDR2 FQNEAQ, per germline (reference sequence). The length of the CDR3 is 13 residues.

This clone appeared a single time. The chain has TRBV27 and TRBJ2-1; TRBD2 matches 7 bases. The V and J ends lost 7 bases and 2 bases, in that order; junction bases with no gene match: 8. CDR3 size: 15 residues. Germline CDR1 reads MNHEY; CDR2 reads SMNVEV (reference sequence). DNA of the CDR3: TGTGCCAGCACCCGAAGTGGGACTACCTACAATGAGCAGTTCTTC. This gives the protein CASTRSGTTYNEQFF.

J is TRBJ1-5 and V is TRBV19; weak D call: TRBD1 (6 bases). The length of the CDR3 is 13 residues. From germline, CDR1 is LNHDA and CDR2 SQIVND (reference sequence). V was pared by 8 bases and J by 6 bases, with 14 bases between. CDR3 in DNA: TGTGCCAGTCGCATAGGGGGGGCTCAGCCCCAGCATTTT. Translating gives CASRIGGAQPQHF.

The chain carries TRBV4-1 and TRBJ1-1; D is unclear. The germline gives CDR1 MGHRA, CDR2 YSYEKL. V gave up 5 bases and J gave up 4 bases, with 23 bases separating them. CDR3 length equals 17 residues. The CDR3 spells CASSLGPPGSLGTEAFF. The CDR3 DNA reads TGCGCCAGCAGCTTGGGCCCACCGGGCTCCCTTGGCACTGAAGCTTTCTTT.

The chain is built from TRBV15 and TRBJ2-6; TRBD1 might be the D (5 bases). The V and J ends lost 0 bases and 0 bases respectively, with 15 bases between them. The CDR3 covers 19 residues. CDR1 and CDR2 (germline): LNHNV, YYDKDF (reference sequence). For the CDR3, the DNA is TGTGCCACCAGCAGAGATCTGCAGGGAATAGGCTCTGGGGCCAACGTCCTGACTTTC. Protein: CATSRDLQGIGSGANVLTF. Full variable domain (rest looked up from reference TRBV15 and TRBJ2-6): DAMVIQNPRYQVTQFGKPVTLSCSQTLNHNVMYWYQQKSSQAPKLLFHYYDKDFNNEADTPDNFQSRRPNTSFCFLDIRSPGLGDTAMYLCATSRDLQGIGSGANVLTFGAGSRLTVL.

The gene calls are TRBV6-1 and TRBJ1-4; D unclear. This CDR3 is built from 10 residues. Germline CDR1 and CDR2: MNHNS and SASEGT. V gave up 4 bases and J gave up 8 bases, with 2 bases separating them. CDR3 residues: CASSGEKLFF. In nucleotides, the CDR3 is TGTGCCAGCAGTGGAGAAAAACTGTTTTTT.

V is TRBV29-1 and J is TRBJ2-7; TRBD1 aligns across 12 bases. There are 15 residues in the CDR3. J was trimmed by 5 bases and V by 2 bases; bases with no gene match: 7. Germline loops: CDR1 SQVTM, CDR2 ANQGSEA. CDR3 coding DNA: TGCAGCGTTGAACACCGGGACAGGGGGCGCAACGAGCAGTACTTC. Protein: CSVEHRDRGRNEQYF.

V gene TRBV19 combines with J gene TRBJ1-1, with D possibly matching TRBD1 (5 bases). Germline values: CDR1 LNHDA, CDR2 SQIVND (reference sequence). This CDR3 has 15 amino acids. V lost 3 bases, J lost 0 bases, and 11 bases lay in between. CDR3 residues: CASSMVGQLNTEAFF. The CDR3 coding sequence is TGTGCCAGTAGTATGGTGGGGCAGTTGAACACTGAAGCTTTCTTT.

This chain uses TRBV4-2 with TRBJ2-1, with 10 bases that match TRBD1. The CDR3 loop spans 13 amino acids. Germline lookup yields CDR1 LGHNA and CDR2 YNFKEQ. Losses at the gene ends were 6 bases for V and 5 bases for J; bases not matched to a gene: 1. The DNA of the CDR3 is TGTGCCAGCAGGGGACAGGGGAACAATGAGCAGTTCTTC. It codes for CASRGQGNNEQFF.